This TCR beta chain emerged from a study of T cell repertoires in ileal Crohn's disease. V shed 2 bases and J shed 3 bases, with 10 bases lying between them. Germline values: CDR1 LNHDA, CDR2 SQIVND (reference sequence). This CDR3 comprises 14 residues. As to time point: inflamed ileum from the surgical specimen. The table came from immunoSEQ multiplex PCR; TCRdb's copy has only in-frame clones and leaves some out. The sample lists over 1,500 clones, around nine tenths seen once, with approximately 4% in the top ten. V gene TRBV19 combines with J gene TRBJ1-2; weak D call: TRBD1 (5 bases). The source is an adult with Crohn's disease. The specimen was ileal tissue. The CDR3 protein is CASSIQGRYYGYTF. Written as DNA, the CDR3 is TGTGCCAGTAGTATACAGGGCCGGTACTATGGCTACACCTTC. Full variable domain (rest looked up from reference TRBV19 and TRBJ1-2): DGGITQSPKYLFRKEGQNVTLSCEQNLNHDAMYWYRQDPGQGLRLIYYSQIVNDFQKGDIAEGYSVSREKKESFPLTVTSAQKNPTAFYLCASSIQGRYYGYTFGSGTRLTVV.